This T cell receptor beta chain was recorded in a study of cytomegalovirus exposure and HLA in healthy donors. Whereas donors were nominally healthy upon sampling, unrecorded immune exposures were probable. A multiplex PCR was run with 60 Vbeta primers and 13 Jbeta primers. Data came from immunoSEQ multiplex PCR; TCRdb stores just in-frame clones and leaves some out. The repertoire holds over 100,000 clones, roughly four fifths seen once, with around 23% in the top ten. The source material was PBMCs. This receptor was taken from a man aged 25 to 40 in good health and CMV-seropositive.

CDR3 nucleotide sequence: TGTGCCAGCAGCGGTAGTATCCACAATGAGCAGTTCTTC. Protein product: CASSGSIHNEQFF. The rearrangement joins TRBV11-3 to TRBJ2-1, with D unresolved. This CDR3 has 13 amino acids. The germline V gene encodes CDR1 SGHNT and CDR2 YENEEA. The germline V and J ends were trimmed by 5 bases and 5 bases, with 10 bases remaining between them.